The 19 T cell receptor beta chains presented below share a single source sample, sequenced in a study of T cells in Graves' hyperthyroidism and ophthalmopathy. Regions amplified from RNA transcripts were the TCR beta CDR3 regions. The HTBI primer set served for first-round RT-PCR of the TCR CDR3. Each CDR3 protein is one row after TCRdb ran MiXCR on the multiplex PCR reads. The data show hundreds of thousands of distinct CDR3 sequences, over 35% seen once. The specimen was blood. These receptors all stem from a man between 18 and 35 years old with Graves' hyperthyroidism.

This clonotype was counted only a few times. The chain joins TRBV7-8 to TRBJ1-5; a possible D gene is TRBD1 (6 bases). Germline lookup yields CDR1 SGHVS and CDR2 FQNEAQ. The CDR3 length is 16 residues. V was clipped by 4 bases and J by 3 bases, with 16 bases between them. The chain's CDR3 is CASSSRAGAVNQPQHF. Here the CDR3 DNA reads TGTGCCAGCAGCTCTAGGGCAGGGGCGGTCAATCAGCCCCAGCATTTT.

Worth noting for this clonotype: At one end the junction does not follow the germline gene, possibly because of a read error. The chain employs TRBV14 and TRBJ2-2; perhaps TRBD2 as D (5 bases). Germline V CDR1 and CDR2: SGHDN, FVKESK. The CDR3 consists of 14 residues. This CDR3 is CASIRGSNTGELLF. CDR3 sequence (DNA): TGTGCCAGCATCCGGGGATCGAACACCGGGGAGCTGCTTTTT.

This clonotype has ten or more counts. The gene calls are TRBV29-1 and TRBJ1-2, with a possible D match to TRBD1 (5 bases). CDR1 and CDR2 from the germline V gene are SQVTM and ANQGSEA. Trimming removed 2 bases from V and 4 bases from J, with 20 bases in between. CDR3 length: 16 residues. The CDR3 protein is CSVESPGTPYRYGYTF. CDR3 sequence (DNA): TGCAGCGTTGAATCGCCCGGGACCCCGTATCGCTATGGCTACACCTTC.

The gene calls are TRBV7-2 and TRBJ2-7; 7 nucleotides align to TRBD2. The CDR3 sequence is 14 residues long. V gave up 6 bases and J gave up 3 bases; unmatched junction bases: 8. The germline V gene has CDR1 SGHTA and CDR2 FQGNSA. CDR3 residues: CASRPGLPLYEQYF. Written as DNA, the CDR3 is TGTGCCAGCAGACCGGGACTACCACTCTACGAGCAGTACTTC.

In the case of this clonotype: Given a much more abundant clone one base away, this may be a read error. V and J are TRBV7-9 and TRBJ1-6, with D possibly being TRBD1 (6 bases). This CDR3 spans 14 amino acids. V dropped 3 bases and J dropped 13 bases, with 16 bases sitting between them. Germline V lookup: CDR1 SEHNR, CDR2 FQNEAQ (reference sequence). The CDR3 reads CASSLGTSSAPLHF. In DNA form, the CDR3 reads TGTGCCAGCAGCTTGGGGACAAGTTCGGCGCCCCTCCACTTT.

CDR3 protein: CASSVDRSNYGYTF. The CDR3 coding sequence is TGTGCCAGCAGCGTGGACAGGAGTAACTATGGCTACACCTTC. V is TRBV7-2 and J is TRBJ1-2; 7 bases agree with TRBD1. J was trimmed by 1 base and V by 5 bases; bases with no gene match: 4. Germline values: CDR1 SGHTA, CDR2 FQGNSA. The CDR3 extends over 14 amino acids.

The rearrangement uses TRBV19 and TRBJ2-2; D might be TRBD1 or TRBD2, each matching 5 bases. The CDR3 has 15 residues. Per the germline V gene, CDR1 is LNHDA and CDR2 is SQIVND (reference sequence). Trimming pared 4 bases from V and 3 bases from J, leaving 12 bases between. CDR3 DNA sequence: TGTGCCAGTAGTAATCGGGGCACTTACACCGGGGAGCTGTTTTTT. It translates to CASSNRGTYTGELFF.

The CDR3 DNA follows: TGTGCCATCAGTGCAGGGGGCACTGAAGCTTTCTTT. Translating gives CAISAGGTEAFF. The rearrangement uses TRBV10-3 and TRBJ1-1; 7 bases align to TRBD1. V trimming: 4 bases; J trimming: 4 bases; junction bases outside the gene matches: 0. Germline V lookup: CDR1 ENHRY, CDR2 SYGVKD. The CDR3 has 12 residues.

This clonotype was observed at least ten times. This chain uses TRBV7-2 with TRBJ1-2; D is uncertain. The CDR3 totals 14 residues. In germline, CDR1 is SGHTA, CDR2 FQGNSA. Trimming shortened V by 3 bases and J by 8 bases, and 16 bases separated the two germline ends. The CDR3 DNA reads as TGTGCCAGCAGCTTCGTGGGCAGTCTCTGGGGCTACACCTTC. It translates to CASSFVGSLWGYTF. The full variable domain, in which reference TRBV7-2 and TRBJ1-2 provide the parts outside the CDR3, is GAGVSQSPSNKVTEKGKDVELRCDPISGHTALYWYRQSLGQGLEFLIYFQGNSAPDKSGLPSDRFSAERTGGSVSTLTIQRTQQEDSAVYLCASSFVGSLWGYTFGSGTRLTVV.

The genes are TRBV9 and TRBJ2-7; TRBD2 aligns across 7 bases. The V segment lost 4 bases and the J segment 0 bases; nucleotides outside the gene matches: 4. The CDR3 covers 14 residues. The germline V gene has CDR1 SGDLS and CDR2 YYNGEE. CDR3 in DNA: TGTGCCAGCAGCAAAGCGGGGAGCTCCTACGAGCAGTACTTC. It translates to CASSKAGSSYEQYF.

This clonotype was detected only a few times. CDR3 DNA: TGTGCCAGCAGCGCCCAGGGGGCAGGGGAAAAACTGTTTTTT. This translates into CASSAQGAGEKLFF. This chain connects TRBV9 to TRBJ1-4; TRBD1 matches 8 bases. The CDR3 is 14 amino acids. Germline V CDR1 and CDR2: SGDLS, YYNGEE. After removal of 3 bases from V and 8 bases from J, the junction contained 6 bases not matched to a gene.

This clonotype was picked up a small number of times. This may arise from a read error, as a much more abundant clone is one base away. The V call is TRBV7-8, the J call TRBJ1-2; D uncertain. V lost 5 bases and J 2 bases, leaving 15 bases between the germline ends. Germline assignment: CDR1 SGHVS and CDR2 FQNEAQ. The CDR3 consists of 15 residues. CDR3 bases: TGTGCCAGCAGCCGAGCGATCGGCGAGAACTATGGCTACACCTTC. Residues: CASSRAIGENYGYTF.

The chain carries TRBV9 and TRBJ2-5; D may be TRBD2 (6 bases). Germline V gives CDR1 SGDLS, CDR2 YYNGEE. V lost 3 bases and J lost 6, with 12 bases in between. This CDR3 contains 13 residues. Here the CDR3 reads CASSGGVEQTQYF. DNA of the CDR3: TGTGCCAGCAGCGGGGGGGTCGAGCAGACCCAGTACTTC.

CDR3: CASSQLTAMNTEAFF. The CDR3 DNA is TGTGCCAGCAGCCAACTGACAGCCATGAACACTGAAGCTTTCTTT. V usage is TRBV7-9 and J usage is TRBJ1-1; possible D gene TRBD1, 5 bases. The V end lost 5 bases, the J end lost 0 bases, and 13 bases lay between the germline ends. The CDR3 runs 15 residues. CDR1 SEHNR and CDR2 FQNEAQ come from the germline V gene (reference sequence).

The rearrangement uses TRBV7-9 and TRBJ2-7; TRBD2 aligns across 12 bases. V trimming: 2 bases; J trimming: 3 bases; junction bases outside the gene matches: 2. The CDR3 covers 15 residues. From germline, CDR1 is SEHNR and CDR2 FQNEAQ (reference sequence). DNA for the CDR3: TGTGCCAGCAGCTTACGGACTAGCGGGATCTACGAGCAGTACTTC. Translation gives CASSLRTSGIYEQYF.

The chain carries TRBV5-1 and TRBJ1-6; D gene ambiguous. CDR3 length: 13 amino acids. Per germline, CDR1 SGHRS and CDR2 YFSETQ. Trimming stripped 5 bases from V and 10 bases from J, with 13 bases between. As DNA, the CDR3 is TGCGCCAGCAGGGAAGAATTTCAATCACCCCTCCACTTT. It codes for CASREEFQSPLHF. The entire variable domain, with the rest obtained from reference TRBV5-1 and TRBJ1-6, is as follows: KAGVTQTPRYLIKTRGQQVTLSCSPISGHRSVSWYQQTPGQGLQFLFEYFSETQRNKGNFPGRFSGRQFSNSRSEMNVSTLELGDSALYLCASREEFQSPLHFGNGTRLTVT.

This clonotype was seen a few times. This chain links TRBV7-6 with TRBJ2-7; 16 nucleotides match TRBD2. The CDR3 is 21 amino acids. Germline CDR1 reads SGHVS; CDR2 reads FNYEAQ. V gave up 4 bases and J gave up 5 bases; unmatched junction bases: 20. For the CDR3, the DNA is TGTGCCAGCAGCTCGACCTCCGGGACTAGCGGGAGGGCCCTCTCCGGCGACGAGCAGTACTTC. Its protein is CASSSTSGTSGRALSGDEQYF.

As for this clonotype: This may stem from a read error, because a much larger clone lies one nucleotide away. V is TRBV15 and J is TRBJ2-2; D is possibly TRBD2 (5 bases). This CDR3 is 18 amino acids long. Germline V gene lookup returns CDR1 LNHNV and CDR2 YYDKDF (reference sequence). With 7 bases removed from V and 1 base from J, the gap between germline ends came to 22 bases. CDR3 sequence: CATNDPPRGRLNTGELFF. The CDR3 DNA sequence: TGTGCCACCAATGACCCCCCCCGAGGGCGCTTGAACACCGGGGAGCTGTTTTTT. The whole variable domain, filled in from reference TRBV15 and TRBJ2-2, reads DAMVIQNPRYQVTQFGKPVTLSCSQTLNHNVMYWYQQKSSQAPKLLFHYYDKDFNNEADTPDNFQSRRPNTSFCFLDIRSPGLGDTAMYLCATNDPPRGRLNTGELFFGEGSRLTVL.

This clonotype was observed many times. The chain employs TRBV5-1 and TRBJ1-4; 8 positions match TRBD1. This CDR3 spans 15 amino acids. J lost 5 bases, V lost 2 bases, and 5 bases had no gene match. Germline CDR1 reads SGHRS; CDR2 reads YFSETQ. In nucleotides, the CDR3 is TGCGCCAGCAGCTTAGATGGACAGGGCAATGAAAAACTGTTTTTT. Protein product: CASSLDGQGNEKLFF.